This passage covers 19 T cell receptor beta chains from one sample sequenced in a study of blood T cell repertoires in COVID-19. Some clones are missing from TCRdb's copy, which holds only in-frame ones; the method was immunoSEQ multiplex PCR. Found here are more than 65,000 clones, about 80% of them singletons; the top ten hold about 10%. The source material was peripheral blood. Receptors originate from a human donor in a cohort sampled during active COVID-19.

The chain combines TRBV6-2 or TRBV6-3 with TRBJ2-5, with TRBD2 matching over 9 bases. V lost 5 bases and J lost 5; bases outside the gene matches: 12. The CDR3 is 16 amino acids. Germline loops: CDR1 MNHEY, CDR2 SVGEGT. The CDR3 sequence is CASSPRPRTSAETQYF. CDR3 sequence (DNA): TGTGCCAGCAGTCCCCGTCCCCGGACTAGCGCTGAGACCCAGTACTTC.

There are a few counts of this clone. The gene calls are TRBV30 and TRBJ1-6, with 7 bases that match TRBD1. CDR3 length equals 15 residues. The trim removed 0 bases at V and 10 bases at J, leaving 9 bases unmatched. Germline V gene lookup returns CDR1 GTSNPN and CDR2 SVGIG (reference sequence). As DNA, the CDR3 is TGTGCCTGGAGTGTAGAGACAGGGTTTTACTCACCCCTCCACTTT. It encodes CAWSVETGFYSPLHF.

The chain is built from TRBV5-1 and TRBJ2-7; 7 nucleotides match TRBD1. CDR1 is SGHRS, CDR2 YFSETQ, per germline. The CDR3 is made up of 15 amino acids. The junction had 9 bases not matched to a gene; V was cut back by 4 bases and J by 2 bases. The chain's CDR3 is CASSPEGAGAYEQYF. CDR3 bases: TGCGCCAGCAGCCCAGAGGGGGCAGGCGCCTACGAGCAGTACTTC.

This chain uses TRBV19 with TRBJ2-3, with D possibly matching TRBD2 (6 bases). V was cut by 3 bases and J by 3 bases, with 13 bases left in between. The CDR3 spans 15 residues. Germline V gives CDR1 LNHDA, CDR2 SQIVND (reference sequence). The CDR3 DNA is TGTGCCAGTAGTATTCGGGCGGGGATTACAGATACGCAGTATTTT. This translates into CASSIRAGITDTQYF.

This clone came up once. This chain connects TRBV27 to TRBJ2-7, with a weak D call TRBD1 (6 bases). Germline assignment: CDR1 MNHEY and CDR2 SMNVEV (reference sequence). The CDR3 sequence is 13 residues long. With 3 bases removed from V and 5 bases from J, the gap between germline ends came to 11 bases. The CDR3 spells CASSLQGINEQYF. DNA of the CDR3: TGTGCCAGCAGTTTGCAGGGGATAAACGAGCAGTACTTC.

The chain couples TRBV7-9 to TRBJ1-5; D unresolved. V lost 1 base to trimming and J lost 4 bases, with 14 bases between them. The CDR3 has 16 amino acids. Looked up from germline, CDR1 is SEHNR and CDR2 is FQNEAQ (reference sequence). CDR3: CASSLESGSLNQPQHF. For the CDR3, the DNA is TGTGCCAGCAGCTTAGAGTCTGGGAGCCTAAATCAGCCCCAGCATTTT.

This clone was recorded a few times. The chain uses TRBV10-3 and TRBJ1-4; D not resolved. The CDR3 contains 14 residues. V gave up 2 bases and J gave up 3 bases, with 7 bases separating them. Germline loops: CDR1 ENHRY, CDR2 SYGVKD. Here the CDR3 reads CAISENSSNEKLFF. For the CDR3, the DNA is TGTGCCATCAGTGAGAACAGCTCTAATGAAAAACTGTTTTTT.

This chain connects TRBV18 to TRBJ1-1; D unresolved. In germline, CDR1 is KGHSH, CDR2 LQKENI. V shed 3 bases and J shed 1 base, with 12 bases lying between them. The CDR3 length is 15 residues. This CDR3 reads CASSPLETPNTEAFF. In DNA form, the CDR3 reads TGTGCCAGCTCACCCTTAGAGACACCGAACACTGAAGCTTTCTTT.

The CDR3 DNA is TGTGCCAGCAGCCAAGAGCGTGCGAGTGAGCAGTTCTTC. Translated: CASSQERASEQFF. V and J are TRBV14 and TRBJ2-1; D ambiguous. V was cut by 0 bases and J by 9 bases, with 9 bases left in between. The CDR3 contains 13 residues. Germline loops: CDR1 SGHDN, CDR2 FVKESK.

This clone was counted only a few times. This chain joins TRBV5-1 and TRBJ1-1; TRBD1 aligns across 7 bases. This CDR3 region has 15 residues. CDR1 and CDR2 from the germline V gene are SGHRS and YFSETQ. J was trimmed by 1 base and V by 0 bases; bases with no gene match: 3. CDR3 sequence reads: CASSLVGQPNTEAFF. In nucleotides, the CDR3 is TGCGCCAGCAGCTTGGTGGGACAGCCGAACACTGAAGCTTTCTTT. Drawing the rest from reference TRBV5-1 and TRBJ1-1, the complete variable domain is KAGVTQTPRYLIKTRGQQVTLSCSPISGHRSVSWYQQTPGQGLQFLFEYFSETQRNKGNFPGRFSGRQFSNSRSEMNVSTLELGDSALYLCASSLVGQPNTEAFFGQGTRLTVV.

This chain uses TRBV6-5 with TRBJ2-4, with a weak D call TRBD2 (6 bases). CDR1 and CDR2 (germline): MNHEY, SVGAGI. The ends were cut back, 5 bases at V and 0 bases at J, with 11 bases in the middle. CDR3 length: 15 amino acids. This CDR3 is CASSRGLLAKNIQYF. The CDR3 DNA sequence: TGTGCCAGCAGTCGGGGGTTACTAGCCAAAAACATTCAGTACTTC.

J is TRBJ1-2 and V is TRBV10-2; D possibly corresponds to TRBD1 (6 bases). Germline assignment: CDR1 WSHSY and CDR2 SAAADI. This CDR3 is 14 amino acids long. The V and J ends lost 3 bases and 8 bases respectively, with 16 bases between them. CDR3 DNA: TGCGCCAGCAGTGAATTGGACAGCGTCGGGGGCTACACCTTC. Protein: CASSELDSVGGYTF.

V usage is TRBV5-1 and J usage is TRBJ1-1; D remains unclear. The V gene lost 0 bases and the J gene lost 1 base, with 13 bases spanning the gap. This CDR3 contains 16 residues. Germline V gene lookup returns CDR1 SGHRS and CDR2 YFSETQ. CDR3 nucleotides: TGCGCCAGCAGCTTGGGAACTCAAGTATCGAACACTGAAGCTTTCTTT. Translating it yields CASSLGTQVSNTEAFF.

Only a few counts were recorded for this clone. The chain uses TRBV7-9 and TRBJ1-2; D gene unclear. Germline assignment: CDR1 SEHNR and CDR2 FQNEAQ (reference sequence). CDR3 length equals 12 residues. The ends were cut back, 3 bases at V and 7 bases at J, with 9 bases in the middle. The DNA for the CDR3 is TGTGCCAGCAGCTTGAGGGCCGGTGGCTACACCTTC. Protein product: CASSLRAGGYTF.

The CDR3 here is CAISERGRGDYEQYF. The CDR3 region has the DNA TGTGCCATCAGTGAGCGGGGCAGGGGGGACTACGAGCAGTACTTC. V and J are TRBV10-3 and TRBJ2-7, with D perhaps TRBD1 (7 bases). Trimming removed 2 bases at V and 3 bases at J, with 14 bases between. Germline loops: CDR1 ENHRY, CDR2 SYGVKD. This CDR3 contains 15 residues.

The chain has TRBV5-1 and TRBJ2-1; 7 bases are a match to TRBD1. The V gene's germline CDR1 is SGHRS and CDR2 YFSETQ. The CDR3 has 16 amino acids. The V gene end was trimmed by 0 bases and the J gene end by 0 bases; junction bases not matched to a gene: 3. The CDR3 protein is CASSLGTGSSYNEQFF. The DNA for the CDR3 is TGCGCCAGCAGCTTGGGGACAGGCAGCTCCTACAATGAGCAGTTCTTC.

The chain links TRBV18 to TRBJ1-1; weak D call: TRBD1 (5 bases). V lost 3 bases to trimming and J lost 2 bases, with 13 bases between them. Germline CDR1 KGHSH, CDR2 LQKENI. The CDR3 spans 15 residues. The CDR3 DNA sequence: TGTGCCAGCTCACCTTCACGGACACCTAACACTGAAGCTTTCTTT. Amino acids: CASSPSRTPNTEAFF.

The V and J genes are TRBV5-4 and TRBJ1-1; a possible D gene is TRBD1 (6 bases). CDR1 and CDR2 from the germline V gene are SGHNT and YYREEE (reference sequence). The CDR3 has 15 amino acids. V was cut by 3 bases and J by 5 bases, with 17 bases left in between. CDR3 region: CASSSTKQGETEAFF. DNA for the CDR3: TGTGCCAGCAGCTCAACGAAACAGGGTGAAACTGAAGCTTTCTTT.

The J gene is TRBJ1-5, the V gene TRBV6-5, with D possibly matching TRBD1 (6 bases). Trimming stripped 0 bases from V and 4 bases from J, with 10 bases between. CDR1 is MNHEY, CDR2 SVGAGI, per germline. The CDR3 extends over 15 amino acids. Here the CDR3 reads CASSYSIQGNQPQHF. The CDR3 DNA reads TGTGCCAGCAGTTACTCCATACAGGGAAATCAGCCCCAGCATTTT.